The TCR beta chain under discussion was sequenced for a study of low-dose radiotherapy and immunotherapy resistance in tumors. Study at large: Per fraction, Cohort 1 was given 0.5 Gy every 2 weeks, for a total of 6.5 Gy. Each patient was administered nivolumab intravenously at 240 mg, which was a flat dose, every two weeks, along with intravenous ipilimumab at 1 mg/kg every six weeks.

Priming of first-strand cDNA relied on TRAV- and TRBV-specific primers (covering alpha and beta chains). A constant-region primer paired with the V-primer adapter amplified TCRs over about 19 PCR cycles. In vitro transcription served to amplify the isolated mRNA. One entry per CDR3 protein results from TCRdb running MiXCR on the reads. The data contain around 69,000 distinct CDR3 sequences, roughly 31% of them seen just once; the ten biggest clones take up around 10%. There are a few counts of this clonotype. As to time point: before trial treatment. Low-dose radiotherapy, low-dose cyclophosphamide, aspirin, ipilimumab and nivolumab were all given to the donors. Germline-derived CDR1 and CDR2 are SGHNT and YYREEE (reference sequence). The V end lost 4 bases, the J end lost 2 bases, and 15 bases lay between the germline ends. This CDR3 has 16 residues.

This specimen consisted of PBMCs, obtained before treatment. The sequence derives from a female donor with ovarian cancer. The rearrangement links TRBV5-4 to TRBJ2-2; D call uncertain. The chain's CDR3 is CASSLRAGANTGELFF. For the CDR3, the DNA is TGTGCCAGCAGCCTCCGAGCAGGTGCAAACACCGGGGAGCTGTTTTTT.